Each of the 14 T cell receptor beta chains below was sequenced from the same sample in a study of early T cells in non-severe SARS-CoV-2 infection. TCRdb re-called the 5' RACE reads through MiXCR, storing one row per CDR3 protein. The table includes roughly 41,000 distinct CDR3 sequences, 4.5% to 5% detected once. The material sequenced was whole blood. All receptors derive from an adult who was a healthcare worker with PCR-confirmed SARS-CoV-2 infection or an uninfected control (not recorded which).

Only a few counts were recorded for this clonotype. The V and J genes are TRBV7-2 and TRBJ2-1, with a tentative D call TRBD2 (6 bases). Germline lookup yields CDR1 SGHTA and CDR2 FQGNSA. The length of the CDR3 is 12 residues. Between the trimmed V and J ends, which lost 1 base and 9 bases, there was a span of 7 bases. The CDR3 protein is CASSLGRGEQFF. The DNA of the CDR3 is TGTGCCAGCAGCTTAGGGCGGGGTGAGCAGTTCTTC.

The table lists this clonotype with many counts. The chain links TRBV5-5 to TRBJ2-3; D is undetermined. This CDR3 contains 14 residues. The V gene lost 1 base and the J gene lost 2 bases, with 8 bases spanning the gap. Germline assignment: CDR1 SGHKS and CDR2 YYEKEE (reference sequence). The CDR3: CASSLRQFTDTQYF. As DNA, the CDR3 is TGTGCCAGCAGCTTGCGGCAGTTCACAGATACGCAGTATTTT.

This clonotype has at least ten counts. The J gene is TRBJ2-1, the V gene TRBV12-3 or TRBV12-4; D is unclear. Trimming removed 8 bases at V and 7 bases at J, with 12 bases between. The CDR3 covers 12 residues. CDR3 region: CASVLALNEQFF. As DNA, the CDR3 is TGTGCCAGCGTCCTGGCGCTGAATGAGCAGTTCTTC.

There are many counts of this clonotype. The V call is TRBV5-1, the J call TRBJ2-1, with TRBD2 as a possible D gene (6 bases). CDR1 and CDR2 from the germline V gene are SGHRS and YFSETQ. The V end lost 0 bases, the J end lost 7 bases, and 14 bases lay between the germline ends. This CDR3 contains 15 residues. CDR3 protein: CASSLEGREVNEQFF. CDR3 DNA sequence: TGCGCCAGCAGCTTGGAAGGCAGGGAGGTTAATGAGCAGTTCTTC.

This clonotype is medium-sized by share. The chain recombines TRBV6-5 with TRBJ2-1; D may be TRBD1 (6 bases). The germline V gene has CDR1 MNHEY and CDR2 SVGAGI. CDR3 size: 14 residues. V lost 8 bases, J lost 2 bases, and 13 bases lay in between. The CDR3 loop reads CASGGTGPYNEQFF. CDR3 bases: TGTGCCAGCGGGGGTACAGGGCCCTACAATGAGCAGTTCTTC.

This clonotype was recorded at least ten times. This chain joins TRBV15 and TRBJ2-3; D possibly corresponds to TRBD1 (6 bases). The CDR3 has 15 residues. Germline assignment: CDR1 LNHNV and CDR2 YYDKDF (reference sequence). V gave up 6 bases and J gave up 2 bases, with 15 bases separating them. The CDR3 is CATRSGTRTTDTQYF. CDR3 coding DNA: TGTGCCACCAGGTCCGGGACACGGACCACAGATACGCAGTATTTT.

This clonotype was recorded at least ten times. The rearrangement links TRBV18 to TRBJ1-1; TRBD1 matches 7 bases. The ends lost 8 bases at V and 4 bases at J; junction bases unmatched: 13. The CDR3 length is 15 residues. In germline, CDR1 is KGHSH, CDR2 LQKENI. DNA for the CDR3: TGTGCCAGCCTACCCCGACAGGGTCTGAGCACTGAAGCTTTCTTT. This encodes CASLPRQGLSTEAFF.

This rearrangement joins TRBV29-1 to TRBJ1-1; D possibly corresponds to TRBD1 (6 bases). This CDR3 is 13 amino acids long. The V end was cut by 3 bases, the J end by 7 bases, with 15 bases between. The germline CDR1 and CDR2 sequences are SQVTM and ANQGSEA. CDR3 protein: CSVEILEGGEAFF. In DNA form, the CDR3 reads TGCAGCGTTGAGATACTAGAGGGGGGTGAAGCTTTCTTT.

In this sample, this clonotype turned up many times. The chain uses TRBV2 and TRBJ2-3; D assignment may be TRBD1 or TRBD2 (5 bases each). Trimming shortened V by 1 base and J by 6 bases, and 11 bases separated the two germline ends. Germline lookup yields CDR1 SNHLY and CDR2 FYNNEI. The CDR3 sequence is 14 residues long. CDR3 amino acids: CASSEVPWDDTQYF. Written as DNA, the CDR3 is TGTGCCAGCAGTGAAGTTCCATGGGACGATACGCAGTATTTT.

This clonotype was seen many times. This chain uses TRBV6-2 or TRBV6-3 with TRBJ2-5, with 12 bases fitting TRBD1. The CDR3 consists of 15 residues. J was trimmed by 4 bases and V by 6 bases; bases with no gene match: 6. Germline V gives CDR1 MNHEY, CDR2 SVGEGT. The CDR3 sequence: CASRDGTGGAETQYF. The DNA of the CDR3 is TGTGCCAGCAGGGACGGGACAGGGGGCGCAGAGACCCAGTACTTC.

This clonotype has ten or more counts. The V and J genes are TRBV5-1 and TRBJ1-5; the match to TRBD1 covers 11 bases. The trim removed 3 bases at V and 3 bases at J, leaving 5 bases unmatched. Germline V gene sequence: CDR1 SGHRS, CDR2 YFSETQ. This CDR3 comprises 16 residues. For the CDR3, the DNA is TGCGCCAGCAGCTCCGGGACAGGGGGTAACAATCAGCCCCAGCATTTT. Translated: CASSSGTGGNNQPQHF.

On this clonotype itself: A clone one base away is much larger, so this may be a read error. V gene TRBV27 combines with J gene TRBJ2-7, with unresolved D. Trimming stripped 6 bases from V and 6 bases from J, with 9 bases between. The CDR3 length is 11 residues. Germline-derived CDR1 and CDR2 are MNHEY and SMNVEV (reference sequence). CDR3 coding DNA: TGTGCCAGCAGATCGGTCTCCGAGCAGTACTTC. Protein sequence: CASRSVSEQYF.

By frequency in the sample, this clonotype is medium-sized (0.01 to 0.1%). The chain is built from TRBV20-1 and TRBJ1-2; TRBD1 matches at 8 bases. Germline-derived CDR1 and CDR2 are DFQATT and SNEGSKA (reference sequence). The junction had 9 bases not matched to a gene; V was cut back by 6 bases and J by 0 bases. The CDR3 has 15 residues. The CDR3 DNA reads TGCAGTGCCCTACCGGGACAGGCGGCTAACTATGGCTACACCTTC. Its protein is CSALPGQAANYGYTF.

This clonotype was seen ten or more times. The chain links TRBV10-2 to TRBJ1-5; D ambiguous. Trimming stripped 3 bases from V and 0 bases from J, with 6 bases between. CDR3 length equals 14 residues. Germline V gene sequence: CDR1 WSHSY, CDR2 SAAADI. CDR3 protein: CASSELYSNQPQHF. As DNA, the CDR3 is TGCGCCAGCAGTGAACTCTATAGCAATCAGCCCCAGCATTTT.